This entry lists 10 T cell receptor beta chains sequenced from one sample in a study of regulatory T cells in long-lasting Graves disease. Time point denoted: newly diagnosed GD, antithyroid drugs for less than 3 months. The TCR library was made from RNA extracted from PBMCs. Through Arm-PCR of CDR3 regions and iRepertoire HTBI primers, TCR beta libraries were built. TCRdb independently ran MiXCR on the multiplex PCR reads; one entry per CDR3 protein. The sample includes a few hundred thousand distinct CDR3 sequences, approximately 10% seen only once; the top ten take over 15%. The data were also submitted as part of a second study, on T cells in Graves' hyperthyroidism and ophthalmopathy.

This material consisted of peripheral blood mononuclear cells (PBMCs), taken at new diagnosis, from a patient treated with antithyroid drugs. These receptors were collected from a woman aged 18-29 years with Graves disease.

This clonotype appeared many times. The V call is TRBV12-3 or TRBV12-4, the J call TRBJ1-6; TRBD1 is a possible D gene (6 bases). The V end lost 5 bases, the J end lost 4 bases, and 15 bases lay between the germline ends. This CDR3 spans 16 amino acids. The CDR3 DNA follows: TGTGCCAGCAGTCCGGGACATGAACTATATAATTCACCCCTCCACTTT. Protein product: CASSPGHELYNSPLHF.

V gene TRBV2 combines with J gene TRBJ2-1; D remains ambiguous. Germline loops: CDR1 SNHLY, CDR2 FYNNEI. CDR3 length: 13 amino acids. Between the trimmed V and J ends, which lost 7 bases and 3 bases, there was a span of 10 bases. CDR3 nucleotides: TGTGCCAGCATTAGAAGGGACTACAATGAGCAGTTCTTC. Protein sequence: CASIRRDYNEQFF.

This clonotype was observed many times. The chain has TRBV28 and TRBJ1-2; D is perhaps TRBD1 (5 bases). From germline, CDR1 is MDHEN and CDR2 SYDVKM. Trimming pared 5 bases from V and 5 bases from J, leaving 24 bases between. CDR3 length equals 17 residues. CDR3 sequence reads: CASSTPHHRIGTYGYTF. The CDR3, as DNA: TGTGCCAGCAGTACCCCACATCATCGGATAGGGACTTATGGCTACACCTTC.

This clonotype was recorded many times. This chain uses TRBV7-9 with TRBJ1-1; D gene ambiguous. Germline CDR1 and CDR2: SEHNR and FQNEAQ (reference sequence). Trimming cost V 1 base and J 3 bases, with 9 bases left between them. This CDR3 spans 14 amino acids. The chain's CDR3 is CASSLDRLDTEAFF. The CDR3 DNA is TGTGCCAGCAGCTTAGACAGATTGGACACTGAAGCTTTCTTT.

On this clonotype: Possible read error: a much larger clone is one base away. The chain is built from TRBV20-1 and TRBJ2-3, with 10 bases identical to TRBD2. The DNA end is a closer match to TRBJ2-7, so the J assignment may be wrong. The CDR3 consists of 17 residues. Germline V lookup: CDR1 DFQATT, CDR2 SNEGSKA (reference sequence). This chain's CDR3 is CSASFVIAGGEYGEQYV. CDR3 coding DNA: TGCAGTGCTAGCTTCGTTATAGCGGGAGGAGAGTATGGCGAGCAGTACGTC.

This clonotype has ten or more counts. The J gene is TRBJ1-5, the V gene TRBV4-1; D is undetermined. V was pared by 3 bases and J by 3 bases, with 3 bases between. Germline V gene data show CDR1 as MGHRA and CDR2 as YSYEKL. The CDR3 runs 12 residues. DNA of the CDR3: TGCGCCAGCAGCCACCTCAATCAGCCCCAGCATTTT. This encodes CASSHLNQPQHF.

Turning to this clonotype: A much larger clone is a single base away; this may be a read error. This rearrangement joins TRBV12-3 or TRBV12-4 to TRBJ1-3, with 7 positions matching TRBD1. The CDR3 sequence is 17 residues long. The DNA of the CDR3 is TGTGCCAGCAGTTTAGCAGCCGGTCGACAGGGTGGAAACACCGTATATTTT. This sequence encodes CASSLAAGRQGGNTVYF.

In its sample, this clonotype was seen many times. V and J are TRBV20-1 and TRBJ2-5, with a tentative D call TRBD2 (7 bases). The V end was cut by 3 bases, the J end by 4 bases, with 18 bases between. This CDR3 is 15 amino acids long. Germline V lookup: CDR1 DFQATT, CDR2 SNEGSKA (reference sequence). CDR3 residues: CSASDNEGGLETQYF. In DNA, the CDR3 is TGCAGTGCTAGTGATAACGAGGGGGGGCTAGAGACCCAGTACTTC.

The table lists this clonotype with a count of one. The rearrangement joins TRBV12-3 or TRBV12-4 to TRBJ2-1; 14 positions match TRBD2. After removal of 6 bases from V and 9 bases from J, the junction contained 10 bases not matched to a gene. CDR3 size: 16 residues. The CDR3 nucleotides read TGTGCCAGCAGGCGTCAGGGACTAGCGGGAGCGAGTGAGCAGTTCTTC. Amino acid sequence: CASRRQGLAGASEQFF.

This clonotype has just a few counts. A much bigger clone sits one base away, suggesting this may be a read error. The V call is TRBV20-1, the J call TRBJ2-7; unclear D gene. The CDR3 is 13 residues long. CDR1 is DFQATT, CDR2 SNEGSKA, per germline (reference sequence). Deletions cut 0 bases from V and 5 bases from J, with 11 bases between. The CDR3 DNA follows: TGCAGTGCTAGAGATCCGGACCTGGACGAGCAGTACTTC. Translated, it gives CSARDPDLDEQYF.